Listed here are 20 T cell receptor beta chains from one sample, sequenced in a study of cytomegalovirus exposure and HLA in healthy donors. PCR primers comprised 60 Vbeta and 13 Jbeta primers. TCRdb's table, derived via immunoSEQ multiplex PCR, lists solely in-frame clones and lacks some. The table includes tens of thousands of clones, 70% to 85% detected once. Input material: PBMCs. Every receptor here comes from a man aged 50 or older in good health and CMV-seropositive.

The V gene is TRBV15, the J gene TRBJ2-1; 10 nucleotides agree with TRBD2. Germline CDR1 is LNHNV and CDR2 is YYDKDF (reference sequence). The length of the CDR3 is 17 residues. V shed 5 bases, J shed 0 bases, and the junction held 7 bases outside the gene matches. The CDR3 DNA sequence: TGTGCCACCAGCTCCCGGACTAGCGGATCCTCCTACAATGAGCAGTTCTTC. Its protein is CATSSRTSGSSYNEQFF. Drawing the rest from reference TRBV15 and TRBJ2-1, the complete variable domain is DAMVIQNPRYQVTQFGKPVTLSCSQTLNHNVMYWYQQKSSQAPKLLFHYYDKDFNNEADTPDNFQSRRPNTSFCFLDIRSPGLGDTAMYLCATSSRTSGSSYNEQFFGPGTRLTVL.

This chain connects TRBV6-5 to TRBJ2-7, with 8 bases matching TRBD2. CDR3 length: 15 residues. V trimming: 2 bases; J trimming: 3 bases; junction bases outside the gene matches: 6. Germline CDR1 and CDR2: MNHEY and SVGAGI. The CDR3 spells CASSYISGTIYEQYF. The DNA for the CDR3 is TGTGCCAGCAGTTACATTAGCGGGACTATCTACGAGCAGTACTTC.

There are a few counts of this clone. The V gene is TRBV7-9, the J gene TRBJ2-5, with TRBD1 matching over 11 bases. Germline values: CDR1 SEHNR, CDR2 FQNEAQ (reference sequence). The CDR3 contains 15 residues. Trimming removed 1 base from V and 7 bases from J; junction bases left unmatched: 5. CDR3 region: CASSLGTGGVGTQYF. In DNA, the CDR3 is TGTGCCAGCAGCTTAGGGACAGGGGGCGTCGGGACCCAGTACTTC.

CDR3 sequence (DNA): TGTGCCAGCAGTTCTTTAGCGGGAGGGGAAGAGACCCAGTACTTC. This translates into CASSSLAGGEETQYF. The chain employs TRBV27 and TRBJ2-5; 11 nucleotides match TRBD2. The junction had 4 bases not matched to a gene; V was cut back by 4 bases and J by 3 bases. The CDR3 is 15 amino acids. CDR1 is MNHEY and CDR2 is SMNVEV in the germline V gene (reference sequence).

This chain links TRBV6-5 with TRBJ1-1; no firm D call. CDR3 length equals 14 residues. V was cut by 8 bases and J by 2 bases, with 15 bases left in between. CDR1 MNHEY and CDR2 SVGAGI come from the germline V gene. This CDR3 reads CASFKLGGNTEAFF. In DNA, the CDR3 is TGTGCCAGCTTCAAACTTGGCGGAAACACTGAAGCTTTCTTT.

The chain recombines TRBV27 with TRBJ2-1; tentative D call: TRBD2 (6 bases). Germline CDR1 reads MNHEY; CDR2 reads SMNVEV (reference sequence). The CDR3 loop spans 15 amino acids. The CDR3 spells CASTSGTGKNNEQFF. The CDR3 DNA follows: TGTGCTTCGACCTCCGGGACTGGTAAAAACAATGAGCAGTTCTTC.

This clone was found a few times. The chain recombines TRBV7-9 with TRBJ2-7, with D maybe TRBD1 (6 bases). Germline V CDR1 and CDR2: SEHNR, FQNEAQ (reference sequence). The CDR3 runs 13 residues. The V gene lost 4 bases and the J gene lost 2 bases, with 9 bases spanning the gap. The CDR3 bases are TGTGCCAGCAGCTCCTGGACAGCCTACGAGCAGTACTTC. Translation gives CASSSWTAYEQYF.

This chain links TRBV11-2 with TRBJ1-6; a possible D gene is TRBD1 (5 bases). The germline V gene has CDR1 SGHAT and CDR2 FQNNGV. The CDR3 runs to 16 residues. V was pared by 2 bases and J by 12 bases, with 20 bases between. CDR3 nucleotides: TGTGCCAGCAGCTTATCCGGCAGCGGGGACTCCGTACCCCTCCACTTT. This gives the protein CASSLSGSGDSVPLHF.

V usage is TRBV10-3 and J usage is TRBJ2-1; no firm D call. This CDR3 has 12 amino acids. Germline V lookup: CDR1 ENHRY, CDR2 SYGVKD. Deletions cut 2 bases from V and 5 bases from J, with 4 bases between. The CDR3: CAISEADNEQFF. CDR3 bases: TGTGCCATCAGTGAGGCAGACAATGAGCAGTTCTTC.

CDR3 loop: CASSLTQGLAGAGNEQFF. The CDR3 DNA sequence: TGTGCCAGCAGCTTAACCCAGGGACTAGCGGGAGCTGGTAATGAGCAGTTCTTC. The chain combines TRBV7-3 with TRBJ2-1; 14 bases map to TRBD2. This CDR3 region has 18 residues. CDR1 SGHTA and CDR2 FQGTGA come from the germline V gene. V was clipped by 0 bases and J by 7 bases; unmatched bases: 8.

J is TRBJ2-3 and V is TRBV30; D is perhaps TRBD1 (7 bases). The V and J ends lost 0 bases and 6 bases respectively, with 13 bases between them. This CDR3 spans 14 amino acids. The V gene's germline CDR1 is GTSNPN and CDR2 SVGIG (reference sequence). The CDR3 here is CAWSVMAGGDTQYF. CDR3 DNA: TGTGCCTGGAGTGTAATGGCAGGGGGGGATACGCAGTATTTT.

CDR3 sequence (DNA): TGTGCCACCAGCGGAGTCGTGACTAGCGGGACAGTAAGTCGGAATGAGCAGTTCTTC. Translated, it gives CATSGVVTSGTVSRNEQFF. The gene calls are TRBV15 and TRBJ2-1; 11 bases fit TRBD2. From germline, CDR1 is LNHNV and CDR2 YYDKDF (reference sequence). The junction had 19 bases not matched to a gene; V was cut back by 5 bases and J by 7 bases. The CDR3 is made up of 19 amino acids.

The V call is TRBV19, the J call TRBJ2-3; D is ambiguous. The CDR3 contains 12 residues. Germline loops: CDR1 LNHDA, CDR2 SQIVND (reference sequence). V dropped 5 bases and J dropped 4 bases, with 7 bases sitting between them. Here the CDR3 reads CASSANSDTQYF. For the CDR3, the DNA is TGTGCCAGTAGTGCCAACTCAGATACGCAGTATTTT.

The chain recombines TRBV5-1 with TRBJ2-1; 8 nucleotides line up with TRBD2. Trimming at V came to 5 bases and at J to 5 bases, leaving 9 bases not matched to a gene. CDR1 is SGHRS and CDR2 is YFSETQ in the germline V gene. The CDR3 extends over 15 amino acids. CDR3 region: CASRTSGRLDNEQFF. The CDR3 coding sequence is TGCGCCAGCAGGACCAGCGGGAGACTGGACAATGAGCAGTTCTTC. Based on the CDR3 plus reference TRBV5-1 and TRBJ2-1, the full variable domain is KAGVTQTPRYLIKTRGQQVTLSCSPISGHRSVSWYQQTPGQGLQFLFEYFSETQRNKGNFPGRFSGRQFSNSRSEMNVSTLELGDSALYLCASRTSGRLDNEQFFGPGTRLTVL.

The chain has TRBV27 and TRBJ2-5; weak D call: TRBD2 (5 bases). The J call is uncertain, as TRBJ2-7 better fits the DNA end. CDR3 size: 13 residues. Germline loops: CDR1 MNHEY, CDR2 SMNVEV (reference sequence). CDR3 sequence reads: CASSKDSSYEQYF. The CDR3 DNA reads TGTGCCAGCAGTAAGGACTCCTCCTACGAGCAGTACTTC.

This clone was detected a few times. The rearrangement joins TRBV10-2 to TRBJ2-5, with 7 bases that match TRBD1. The CDR3 contains 17 residues. V shed 2 bases, J shed 7 bases, and the junction held 16 bases outside the gene matches. Germline V gene lookup returns CDR1 WSHSY and CDR2 SAAADI. The CDR3 here is CASSEPFTDRARGTQYF. The CDR3 coding sequence is TGCGCCAGCAGTGAGCCCTTTACCGACAGGGCCCGTGGGACCCAGTACTTC.

This chain links TRBV6-1 with TRBJ1-1; D not resolved. CDR3 length: 18 residues. Per the germline V gene, CDR1 is MNHNS and CDR2 is SASEGT. V was pared by 3 bases and J by 0 bases, with 20 bases between. CDR3 DNA sequence: TGTGCCAGCAGTGATGAGGAATTCAAAAGGAGCATGAACACTGAAGCTTTCTTT. Translating it yields CASSDEEFKRSMNTEAFF.

This clone was detected a few times. V gene TRBV10-3 combines with J gene TRBJ1-1; perhaps TRBD1 as D (6 bases). Germline CDR1 ENHRY, CDR2 SYGVKD. This CDR3 has 14 residues. With 2 bases removed from V and 6 bases from J, the gap between germline ends came to 13 bases. In nucleotides, the CDR3 is TGTGCCATCAGTGAGGACAGGTCGATAGCTGAAGCTTTCTTT. Translating gives CAISEDRSIAEAFF.

Comments on this clone: Distinct nucleotide sequences in the sample also encode this CDR3. The J gene is TRBJ1-2, the V gene TRBV23-1; possible D gene TRBD1, 6 bases. TRBV23-1 is given ORF status, its function remaining uncertain. The CDR3 runs 15 residues. V gave up 3 bases and J gave up 3 bases, with 14 bases separating them. CDR3 nucleotide sequence: TGCGCCAGCAGTCAGTCGAGGTACAGGGACTATGGCTACACCTTC. Encoded protein: CASSQSRYRDYGYTF.

The chain links TRBV5-6 to TRBJ2-2, with a possible D match to TRBD1 (6 bases). CDR1 is SGHDT, CDR2 YYEEEE, per germline. V lost 4 bases and J 1 base, leaving 8 bases between the germline ends. The CDR3 is made up of 14 amino acids. The CDR3 DNA reads as TGTGCCAGCAGCGAGGGGGTGAACACCGGGGAGCTGTTTTTT. Its protein is CASSEGVNTGELFF.